The 10 T cell receptor beta chains listed next were all sequenced from one sample in a study of T cells in tuberculosis. Time point indicated: new active TB diagnosis, blood taken before or within 7 days of starting treatment. TCRdb's table, derived via immunoSEQ multiplex PCR, lists solely in-frame clones and lacks some. The sample comprises under 45,000 clones, more than 85% of which are singletons, and about 2.4% rests with the top ten. The material was PBMCs, obtained at tuberculosis diagnosis. The receptors come from an adult with tuberculosis.

V is TRBV28 and J is TRBJ1-1; possibly TRBD1 for D (5 bases). The CDR3 is 14 amino acids. Germline CDR1 and CDR2: MDHEN and SYDVKM. Trimming took 5 bases from V and 4 from J, leaving 14 bases between them. CDR3 sequence reads: CASSGQGKGTEAFF. CDR3 coding DNA: TGTGCCAGCAGTGGTCAGGGTAAGGGCACTGAAGCTTTCTTT.

The chain links TRBV19 to TRBJ2-1; D call uncertain. This CDR3 spans 10 amino acids. The V end was cut by 8 bases, the J end by 8 bases, with 7 bases between. CDR1 and CDR2 (germline): LNHDA, SQIVND (reference sequence). The CDR3 spells CASGHYEQFF. The CDR3 DNA reads TGTGCCAGTGGGCACTATGAGCAGTTCTTC.

This rearrangement joins TRBV19 to TRBJ1-1; TRBD1 matches at 11 bases. The J segment lost 5 bases and the V segment lost 5 bases, leaving 10 bases of the junction unmatched. The CDR3 covers 16 residues. Germline-derived CDR1 and CDR2 are LNHDA and SQIVND (reference sequence). The CDR3 region is CASSPQDRGLGTEAFF. The DNA for the CDR3 is TGTGCCAGTAGTCCCCAGGACAGGGGGCTAGGGACTGAAGCTTTCTTT.

The V call is TRBV11-3, the J call TRBJ2-6, with 8 positions matching TRBD1. Germline V gives CDR1 SGHNT, CDR2 YENEEA. The length of the CDR3 is 18 residues. The ends lost 4 bases at V and 1 base at J; junction bases unmatched: 9. Written as DNA, the CDR3 is TGTGCCAGCAGCTCCGGGACAGGCGCTTATTCTGGGGCCAACGTCCTGACTTTC. It specifies CASSSGTGAYSGANVLTF.

The rearrangement uses TRBV28 and TRBJ1-6; 8 bases fit TRBD1. Germline V gene sequence: CDR1 MDHEN, CDR2 SYDVKM. CDR3 length: 12 residues. Trimming at V came to 10 bases and at J to 7 bases, leaving 3 bases not matched to a gene. CDR3 sequence reads: CATGDRNSPLHF. The CDR3 nucleotides read TGTGCCACCGGGGACAGGAATTCACCCCTCCACTTT.

This rearrangement joins TRBV30 to TRBJ1-2; 7 bases fit TRBD1. Germline CDR1 reads GTSNPN; CDR2 reads SVGIG (reference sequence). J was trimmed by 7 bases and V by 7 bases; bases with no gene match: 6. The length of the CDR3 is 11 residues. CDR3 sequence: CAFKTGSGYTF. In DNA form, the CDR3 reads TGTGCCTTCAAGACAGGGAGTGGCTACACCTTC.

The CDR3 is CAWGGGQGNNSPLHF. The CDR3 nucleotides are TGTGCCTGGGGAGGCGGACAGGGGAATAATTCACCCCTCCACTTT. The genes are TRBV30 and TRBJ1-6; TRBD1 matches 9 bases. The V and J ends lost 5 bases and 5 bases, in that order; junction bases with no gene match: 7. Germline V gene sequence: CDR1 GTSNPN, CDR2 SVGIG (reference sequence). The CDR3 is 15 amino acids.

This chain connects TRBV27 to TRBJ2-5; D is perhaps TRBD1 (6 bases). Germline CDR1 and CDR2: MNHEY and SMNVEV (reference sequence). The CDR3 length is 15 residues. The V gene lost 3 bases and the J gene lost 2 bases, with 13 bases spanning the gap. The CDR3 here is CASSLGASFQETQYF. CDR3 in DNA: TGTGCCAGCAGTTTGGGGGCTAGCTTTCAAGAGACCCAGTACTTC.

The chain carries TRBV4-2 and TRBJ1-5; 7 nucleotides agree with TRBD1. There are 17 residues in the CDR3. Looked up from germline, CDR1 is LGHNA and CDR2 is YNFKEQ. V lost 0 bases to trimming and J lost 6 bases; unmatched junction nucleotides: 11. CDR3 sequence: CASSQEFGTEVSQPQHF. The CDR3 DNA follows: TGTGCCAGCAGCCAAGAGTTTGGGACAGAAGTAAGTCAGCCCCAGCATTTT.

Written as DNA, the CDR3 is TGTGCCAGCAGAGAACTAGCGGGGGGGCACACAGATACGCAGTATTTT. This encodes CASRELAGGHTDTQYF. The chain has TRBV2 and TRBJ2-3; 13 bases align to TRBD2. The CDR3 covers 16 residues. Germline V CDR1 and CDR2: SNHLY, FYNNEI. V lost 6 bases and J lost 2; bases outside the gene matches: 5.